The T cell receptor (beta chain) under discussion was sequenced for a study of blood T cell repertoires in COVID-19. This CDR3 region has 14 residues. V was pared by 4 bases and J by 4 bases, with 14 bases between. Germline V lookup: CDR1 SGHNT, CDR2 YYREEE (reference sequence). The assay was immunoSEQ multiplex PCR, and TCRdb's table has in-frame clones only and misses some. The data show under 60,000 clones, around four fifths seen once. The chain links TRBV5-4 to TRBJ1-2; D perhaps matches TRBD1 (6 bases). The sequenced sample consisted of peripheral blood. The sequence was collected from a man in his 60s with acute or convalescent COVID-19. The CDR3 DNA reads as TGTGCCAGCAGCCCCCAGGGGCAGAGCTATGGCTACACCTTC. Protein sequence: CASSPQGQSYGYTF.